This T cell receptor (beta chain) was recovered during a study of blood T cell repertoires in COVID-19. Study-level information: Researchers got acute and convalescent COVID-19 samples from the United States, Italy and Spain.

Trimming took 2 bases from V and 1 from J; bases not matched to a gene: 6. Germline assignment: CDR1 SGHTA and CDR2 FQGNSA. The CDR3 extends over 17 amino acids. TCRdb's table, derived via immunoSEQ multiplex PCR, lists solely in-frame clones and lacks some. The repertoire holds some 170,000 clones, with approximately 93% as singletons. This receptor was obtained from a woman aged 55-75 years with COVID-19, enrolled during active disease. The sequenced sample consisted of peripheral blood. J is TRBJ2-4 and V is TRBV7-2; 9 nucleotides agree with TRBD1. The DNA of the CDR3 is TGTGCCAGCAGCTTAACAGGGGGCGAGATGGCCAAAAACATTCAGTACTTC. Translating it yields CASSLTGGEMAKNIQYF.